The T cell receptor (beta chain) described here comes from a study of blood T cell repertoires in COVID-19. About the study: Whether acute or convalescent, the COVID-19 samples came from the United States, Italy and Spain. T cells, B-cell-depleted T cells, or PBMCs supplied cDNA or gDNA.

Methods used by the authors: Amplification of reference gene primers provided the estimated nucleated cell counts. Sequencing was performed with immunoSEQ multiplex PCR; in TCRdb, only in-frame clones are kept and a portion is missing. V and J calls and clone size are those listed in that table; D and trimming were worked out from the DNA. This table holds nearly 300,000 clones, approximately 90% found once. Sequencing input: peripheral blood. This receptor was obtained from a woman in her twenties or thirties who had recovered from COVID-19.

The CDR3: CAIGVQGQESNVLTF. Here the CDR3 DNA reads TGTGCCATCGGCGTACAGGGGCAAGAATCCAACGTCCTGACTTTC. The rearrangement joins TRBV10-3 to TRBJ2-6; 7 positions match TRBD1. Per the germline V gene, CDR1 is ENHRY and CDR2 is SYGVKD. V shed 8 bases, J shed 8 bases, and the junction held 12 bases outside the gene matches. This CDR3 is 15 amino acids long.